This paragraph reports one T cell receptor beta chain. What it binds is unknown. The source of the sample is a study of regulatory T cells in long-lasting Graves disease. Study-wide results and caveats: TRBV28, TRBJ1-2 and TRBJ2-5 were favored in persistent disease.

Germline-derived CDR1 and CDR2 are MDHEN and SYDVKM. This CDR3 contains 16 residues. The junction had 10 bases not matched to a gene; V was cut back by 3 bases and J by 5 bases. Building of the TCR beta libraries involved iRepertoire HTBI primers and Arm-PCR of CDR3 regions. In the original processing: Analysis of the samples identified about 62 TRBV and roughly 15 TRBJ segments. One entry per CDR3 protein, called by TCRdb with MiXCR from the multiplex PCR reads. The V and J calls follow TCRdb's processing rather than the paper's. The table shows under 500,000 distinct CDR3 sequences, with less than 25% occurring only once. The time point: persistent/refractory GD, antithyroid drugs over 5 years with positive TRAb. The TCR library was prepared using RNA isolated from PBMCs. American Thyroid Association guidelines served as the basis for diagnosing Graves' disease.

The source of this sequence is a female donor with Graves disease. The rearrangement links TRBV28 to TRBJ2-5, with 9 nucleotides matching TRBD2. This sample comprised peripheral blood mononuclear cells (PBMCs), obtained when the disease was refractory, from a patient treated with antithyroid drugs. CDR3 bases: TGTGCCAGCAGTTTCCCCGGCAGCGGGGGGCCGGAGACCCAGTACTTC. Amino acids: CASSFPGSGGPETQYF.